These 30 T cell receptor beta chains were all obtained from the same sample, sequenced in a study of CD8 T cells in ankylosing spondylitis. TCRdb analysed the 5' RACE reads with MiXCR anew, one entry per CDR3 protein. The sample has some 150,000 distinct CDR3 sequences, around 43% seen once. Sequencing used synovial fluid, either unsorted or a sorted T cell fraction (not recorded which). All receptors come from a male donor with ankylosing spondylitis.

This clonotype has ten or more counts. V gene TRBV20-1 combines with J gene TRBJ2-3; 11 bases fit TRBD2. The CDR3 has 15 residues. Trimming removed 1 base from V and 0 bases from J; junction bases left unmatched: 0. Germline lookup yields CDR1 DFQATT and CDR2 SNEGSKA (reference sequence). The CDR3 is CSARASGRSTDTQYF. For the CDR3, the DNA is TGCAGTGCTAGAGCTAGCGGGAGGAGCACAGATACGCAGTATTTT.

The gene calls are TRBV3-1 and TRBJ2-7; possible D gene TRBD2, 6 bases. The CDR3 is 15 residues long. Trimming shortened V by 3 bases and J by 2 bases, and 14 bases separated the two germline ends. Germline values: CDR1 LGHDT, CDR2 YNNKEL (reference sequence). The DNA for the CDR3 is TGTGCCAGCAGCCATACGACGTGGGGGGCCTACGAGCAGTACTTC. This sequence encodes CASSHTTWGAYEQYF.

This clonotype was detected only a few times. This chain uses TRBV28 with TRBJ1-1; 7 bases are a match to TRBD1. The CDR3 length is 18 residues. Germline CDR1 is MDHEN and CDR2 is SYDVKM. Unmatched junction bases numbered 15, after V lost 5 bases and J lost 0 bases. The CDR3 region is CASSPHRGGLVMNTEAFF. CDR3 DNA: TGTGCCAGCAGTCCCCACAGGGGCGGGCTTGTTATGAACACTGAAGCTTTCTTT.

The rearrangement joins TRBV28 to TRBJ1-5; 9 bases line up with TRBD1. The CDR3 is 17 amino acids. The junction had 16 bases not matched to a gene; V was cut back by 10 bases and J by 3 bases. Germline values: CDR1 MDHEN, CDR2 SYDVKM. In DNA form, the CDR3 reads TGTGCCACGACACTCAAGACCGGGACAGGGTACAATCAGCCCCAGCATTTT. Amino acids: CATTLKTGTGYNQPQHF.

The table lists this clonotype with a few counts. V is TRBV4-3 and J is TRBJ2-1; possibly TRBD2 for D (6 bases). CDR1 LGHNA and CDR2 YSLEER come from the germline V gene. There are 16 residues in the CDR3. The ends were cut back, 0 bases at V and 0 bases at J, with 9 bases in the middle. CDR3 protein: CASSQEIAASYNEQFF. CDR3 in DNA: TGCGCCAGCAGCCAAGAAATAGCGGCCTCCTACAATGAGCAGTTCTTC.

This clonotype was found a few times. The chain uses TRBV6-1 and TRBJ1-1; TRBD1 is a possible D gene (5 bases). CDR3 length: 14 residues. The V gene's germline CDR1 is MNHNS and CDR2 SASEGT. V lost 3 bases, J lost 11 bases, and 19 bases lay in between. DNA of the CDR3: TGTGCCAGCAGTGATGGAAGAGAGGGACGTTTCGCTTTCTTT. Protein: CASSDGREGRFAFF.

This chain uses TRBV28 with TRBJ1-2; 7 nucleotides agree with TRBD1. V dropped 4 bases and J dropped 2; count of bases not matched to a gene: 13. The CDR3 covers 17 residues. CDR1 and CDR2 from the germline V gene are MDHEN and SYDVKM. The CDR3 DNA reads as TGTGCCAGCAGTTCCCTTCCCGGGACAGCTAACAACTATGGCTACACCTTC. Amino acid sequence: CASSSLPGTANNYGYTF.

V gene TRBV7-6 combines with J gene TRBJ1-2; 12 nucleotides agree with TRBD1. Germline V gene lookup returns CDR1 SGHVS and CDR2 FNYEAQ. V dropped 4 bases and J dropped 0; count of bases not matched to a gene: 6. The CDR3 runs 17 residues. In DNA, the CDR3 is TGTGCCAGCAGCTCCGGGACAGGGGGCAATGCTAACTATGGCTACACCTTC. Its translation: CASSSGTGGNANYGYTF.

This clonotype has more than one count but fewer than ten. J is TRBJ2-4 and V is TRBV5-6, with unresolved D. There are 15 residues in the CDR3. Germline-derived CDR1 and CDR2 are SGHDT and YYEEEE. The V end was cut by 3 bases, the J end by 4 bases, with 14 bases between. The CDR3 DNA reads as TGTGCCAGCAGCTGGCGGCCTCAGCAGAAAAACATTCAGTACTTC. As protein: CASSWRPQQKNIQYF.

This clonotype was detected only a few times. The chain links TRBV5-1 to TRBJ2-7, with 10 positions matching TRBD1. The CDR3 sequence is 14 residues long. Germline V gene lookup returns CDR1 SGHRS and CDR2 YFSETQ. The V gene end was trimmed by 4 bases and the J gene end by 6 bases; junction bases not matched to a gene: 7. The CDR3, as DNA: TGCGCCAGCAGCCCCGGACAGGGGGTAGTCGAGCAGTACTTC. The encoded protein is CASSPGQGVVEQYF.

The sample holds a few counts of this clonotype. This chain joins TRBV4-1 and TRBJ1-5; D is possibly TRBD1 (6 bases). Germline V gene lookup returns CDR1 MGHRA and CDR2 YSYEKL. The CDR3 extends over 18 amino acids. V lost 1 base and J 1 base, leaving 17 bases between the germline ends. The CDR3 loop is CASSQGGTGRTSNQPQHF. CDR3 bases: TGCGCCAGCAGCCAAGGGGGTACAGGGAGGACCAGCAATCAGCCCCAGCATTTT.

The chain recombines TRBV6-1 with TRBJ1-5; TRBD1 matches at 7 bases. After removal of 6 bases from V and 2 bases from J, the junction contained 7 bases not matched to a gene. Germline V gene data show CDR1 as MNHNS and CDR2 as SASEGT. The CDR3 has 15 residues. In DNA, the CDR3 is TGTGCCAGCAGAAAGGACAGGATACGCAATCAGCCCCAGCATTTT. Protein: CASRKDRIRNQPQHF.

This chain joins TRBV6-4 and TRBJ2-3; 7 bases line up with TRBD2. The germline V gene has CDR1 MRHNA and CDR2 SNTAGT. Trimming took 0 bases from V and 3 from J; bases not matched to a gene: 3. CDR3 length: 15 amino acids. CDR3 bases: TGTGCCAGCAGTGACTCGGCGGGAGAAACAGATACGCAGTATTTT. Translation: CASSDSAGETDTQYF.

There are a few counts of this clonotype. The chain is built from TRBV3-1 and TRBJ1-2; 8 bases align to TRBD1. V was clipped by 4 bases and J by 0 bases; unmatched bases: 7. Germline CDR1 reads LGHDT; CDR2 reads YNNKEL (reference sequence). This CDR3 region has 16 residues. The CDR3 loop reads CASSPWDRRTNYGYTF. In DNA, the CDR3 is TGTGCCAGCAGCCCGTGGGACAGGCGAACTAACTATGGCTACACCTTC.

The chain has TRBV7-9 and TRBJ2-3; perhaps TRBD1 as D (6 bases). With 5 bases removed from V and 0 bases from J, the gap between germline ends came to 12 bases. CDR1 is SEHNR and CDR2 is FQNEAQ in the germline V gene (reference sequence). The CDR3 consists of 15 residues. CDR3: CASSPRGSSTDTQYF. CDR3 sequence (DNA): TGTGCCAGCAGCCCCAGGGGTTCAAGCACAGATACGCAGTATTTT.

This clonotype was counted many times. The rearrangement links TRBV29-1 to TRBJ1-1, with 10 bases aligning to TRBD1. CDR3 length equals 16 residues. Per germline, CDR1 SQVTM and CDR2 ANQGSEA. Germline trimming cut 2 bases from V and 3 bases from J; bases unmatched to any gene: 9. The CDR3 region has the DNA TGCAGCGTTGAATCCGGGACAGGGGAGCCCTACACTGAAGCTTTCTTT. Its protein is CSVESGTGEPYTEAFF.

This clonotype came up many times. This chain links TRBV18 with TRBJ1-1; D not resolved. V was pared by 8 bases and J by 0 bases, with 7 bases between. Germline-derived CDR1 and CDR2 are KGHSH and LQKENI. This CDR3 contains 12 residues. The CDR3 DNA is TGTGCCAGCAGTCCCTTGAACACTGAAGCTTTCTTT. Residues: CASSPLNTEAFF.

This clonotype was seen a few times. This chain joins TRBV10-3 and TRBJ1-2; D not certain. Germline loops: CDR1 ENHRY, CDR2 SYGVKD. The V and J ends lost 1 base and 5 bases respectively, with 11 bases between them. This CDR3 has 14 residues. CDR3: CAISELHTHYGYTF. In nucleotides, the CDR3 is TGTGCCATCAGTGAGTTACACACCCATTATGGCTACACCTTC.

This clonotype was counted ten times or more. The CDR3 nucleotides read TGTGCCAGTGGCCAGTCCTACTACGTAGAGCAGTACTTC. It encodes CASGQSYYVEQYF. The chain joins TRBV19 to TRBJ2-7; D unresolved. Germline V CDR1 and CDR2: LNHDA, SQIVND (reference sequence). Between the trimmed V and J ends, which lost 8 bases and 7 bases, there was a span of 18 bases. The CDR3 contains 13 residues. Combining the CDR3 with reference TRBV19 and TRBJ2-7 gives the whole variable domain DGGITQSPKYLFRKEGQNVTLSCEQNLNHDAMYWYRQDPGQGLRLIYYSQIVNDFQKGDIAEGYSVSREKKESFPLTVTSAQKNPTAFYLCASGQSYYVEQYFGPGTRLTVT.

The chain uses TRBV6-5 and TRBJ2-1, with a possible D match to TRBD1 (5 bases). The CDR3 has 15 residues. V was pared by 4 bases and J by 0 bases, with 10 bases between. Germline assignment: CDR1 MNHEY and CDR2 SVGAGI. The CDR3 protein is CASSLDDSSYNEQFF. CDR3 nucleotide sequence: TGTGCCAGCAGTTTGGACGACAGCTCCTACAATGAGCAGTTCTTC.

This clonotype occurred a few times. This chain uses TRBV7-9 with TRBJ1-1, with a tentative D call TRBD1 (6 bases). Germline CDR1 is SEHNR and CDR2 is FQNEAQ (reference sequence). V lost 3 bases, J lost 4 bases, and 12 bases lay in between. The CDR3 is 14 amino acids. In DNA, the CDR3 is TGTGCCAGCAGCTTTAAGGGGGGGACCACTGAAGCTTTCTTT. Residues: CASSFKGGTTEAFF.

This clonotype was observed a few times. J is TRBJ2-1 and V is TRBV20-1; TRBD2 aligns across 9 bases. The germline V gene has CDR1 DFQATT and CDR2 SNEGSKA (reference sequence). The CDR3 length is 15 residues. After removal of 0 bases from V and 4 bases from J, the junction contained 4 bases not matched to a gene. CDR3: CSARDIAGEYNEQFF. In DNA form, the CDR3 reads TGCAGTGCTAGAGATATAGCGGGGGAGTACAATGAGCAGTTCTTC.

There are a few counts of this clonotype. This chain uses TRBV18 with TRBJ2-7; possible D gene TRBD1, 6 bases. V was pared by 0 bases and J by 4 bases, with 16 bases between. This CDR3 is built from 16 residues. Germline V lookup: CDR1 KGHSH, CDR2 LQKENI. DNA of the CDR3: TGTGCCAGCTCACCACCGCCCGGGACACCTGCGTACGAGCAGTACTTC. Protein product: CASSPPPGTPAYEQYF. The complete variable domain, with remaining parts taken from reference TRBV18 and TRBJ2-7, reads NAGVMQNPRHLVRRRGQEARLRCSPMKGHSHVYWYRQLPEEGLKFMVYLQKENIIDESGMPKERFSAEFPKEGPSILRIQQVVRGDSAAYFCASSPPPGTPAYEQYFGPGTRLTVT.

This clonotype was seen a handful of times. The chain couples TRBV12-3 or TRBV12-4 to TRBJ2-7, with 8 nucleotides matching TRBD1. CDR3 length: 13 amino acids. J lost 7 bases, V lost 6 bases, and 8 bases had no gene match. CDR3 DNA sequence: TGTGCCAGCAGGCCAGGGGGCTCCTGGGAGCAGTACTTC. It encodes CASRPGGSWEQYF.

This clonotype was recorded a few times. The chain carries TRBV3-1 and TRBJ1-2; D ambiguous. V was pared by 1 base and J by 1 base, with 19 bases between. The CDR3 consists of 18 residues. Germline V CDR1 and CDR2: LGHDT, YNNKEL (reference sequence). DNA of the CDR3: TGTGCCAGCAGCCAAGGACTTGGAAGGACTTCCTATAACTATGGCTACACCTTC. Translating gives CASSQGLGRTSYNYGYTF.

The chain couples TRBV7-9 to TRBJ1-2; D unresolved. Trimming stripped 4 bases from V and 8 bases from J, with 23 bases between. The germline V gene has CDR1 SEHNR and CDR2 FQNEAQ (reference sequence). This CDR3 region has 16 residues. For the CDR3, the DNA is TGTGCCAGCAGCTACCTTATCAGGCCCGAGAAAGACGGCTACACCTTC. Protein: CASSYLIRPEKDGYTF.

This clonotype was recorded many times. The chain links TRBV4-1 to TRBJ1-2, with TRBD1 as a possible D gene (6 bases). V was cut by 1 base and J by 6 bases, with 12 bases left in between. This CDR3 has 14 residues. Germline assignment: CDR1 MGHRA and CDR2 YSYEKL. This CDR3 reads CASSQVRGIDGYTF. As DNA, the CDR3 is TGCGCCAGCAGCCAAGTGAGGGGGATCGATGGCTACACCTTC.

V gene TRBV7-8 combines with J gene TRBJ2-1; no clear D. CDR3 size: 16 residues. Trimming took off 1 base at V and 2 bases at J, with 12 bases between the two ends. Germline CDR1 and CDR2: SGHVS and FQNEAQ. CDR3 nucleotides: TGTGCCAGCAGCTTAGAGTCCGGTGGCCCCTACAATGAGCAGTTCTTC. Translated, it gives CASSLESGGPYNEQFF.

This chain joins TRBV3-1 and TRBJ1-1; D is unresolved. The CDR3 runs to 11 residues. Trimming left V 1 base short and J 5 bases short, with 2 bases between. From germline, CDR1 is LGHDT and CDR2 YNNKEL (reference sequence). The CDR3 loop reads CASSQGTEAFF. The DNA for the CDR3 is TGTGCCAGCAGCCAAGGAACTGAAGCTTTCTTT.

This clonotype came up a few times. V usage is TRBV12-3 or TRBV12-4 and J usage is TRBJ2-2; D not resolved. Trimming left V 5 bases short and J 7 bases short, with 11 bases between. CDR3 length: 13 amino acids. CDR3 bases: TGTGCCAGCAGTACCAATAGAGGCGGGGAGCTGTTTTTT. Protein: CASSTNRGGELFF.